The rows below give T cell receptor beta chains drawn from one sample of a study of blood T cells in healthy people across ages. TCRdb analysed the 5' RACE reads with MiXCR anew, one entry per CDR3 protein. Among some 1.1 million distinct CDR3 sequences listed, around two fifths were seen once. Material: blood. The receptors here all came from a man younger than 35 in good health. Each CDR3 is given with its conserved first and last residue.

TRBV6-5	TRBJ1-5	CASSYGGSQPQHF
TRBV9	TRBJ1-1	CASSVVGGGNTEAFF
TRBV6-1	TRBJ2-3	CASRHTRQGRISTDTQYF
TRBV4-1	TRBJ1-5	CASSQEAVSNQPQHF
TRBV6-2/TRBV6-3	TRBJ1-2	CASSQKYGYTF
TRBV20-1	TRBJ1-4	CSARGGGRRPEKLFF
TRBV7-2	TRBJ2-5	CASSIGWAETQYF
TRBV20-1	TRBJ1-5	CSARDKGWQPQHF
TRBV20-1	TRBJ1-2	CSARGTGGYGYTF
TRBV10-3	TRBJ1-2	CAISGGGDYGYTF
TRBV25-1	TRBJ1-2	CASSLSFTYGYTF
TRBV2	TRBJ2-3	CASSEESVTQYF
TRBV7-3	TRBJ2-1	CASSSLAGGHNEQFF
TRBV6-2/TRBV6-3	TRBJ1-1	CASTEGRHTEAFF
TRBV12-3/TRBV12-4	TRBJ1-2	CASSPVQGDFHGYTF
TRBV12-3/TRBV12-4	TRBJ1-5	CASSLRPGGNQPQHF
TRBV12-3/TRBV12-4	TRBJ1-6	CATRTGHSSPLHF
TRBV12-3/TRBV12-4	TRBJ2-1	CASSLEGGNYNEQFF
TRBV9	TRBJ1-1	CASSVGTGVNTEAFF
TRBV10-3	TRBJ1-2	CAISQDGSYGYTF
TRBV29-1	TRBJ2-3	CSVVGSGGTDTQYF
TRBV7-9	TRBJ1-5	CASSFGGQGGGPQHF
TRBV20-1	TRBJ1-1	CSLNKGGAAFF
TRBV4-3	TRBJ1-6	CASSQDRVFNSPLHF
TRBV7-3	TRBJ2-1	CASSLFREASVQFF
TRBV7-2	TRBJ2-5	CASSPRGAQFNEQYF
TRBV9	TRBJ1-2	CASSVARSPGQAYGYTF
TRBV27	TRBJ1-5	CASSYSGEDQPQHF
TRBV20-1	NA	CSATWGAGETQYF
TRBV4-3	TRBJ1-4	CASSQDQLTNEKLFF
TRBV6-2/TRBV6-3	TRBJ2-3	CASSSPRTGKVADTQYF
TRBV20-1	TRBJ2-3	CSASSGRDTQYF
TRBV12-3/TRBV12-4	TRBJ2-7	CASSLAPLDEQYF
TRBV29-1	TRBJ2-5	CSVGVAPETQYF
TRBV6-2/TRBV6-3	TRBJ2-5	CASSYFASWNEQYF
TRBV19	TRBJ2-1	CASIIAGGDNEQFF
TRBV7-9	TRBJ1-1	CASSSLFHRGRNTEAFF
TRBV20-1	TRBJ2-2	CSASPEANTGELFF
TRBV7-8	TRBJ1-5	CASSLGRGRKQPQHF
TRBV5-1	TRBJ2-3	CASSLSLAGYTDTQYF
TRBV7-8	TRBJ1-4	CASSRNKGEKLFF
TRBV20-1	TRBJ2-7	CSAKRSGSGYEQYF
TRBV7-9	TRBJ2-1	CASSLKGQGKGYNEQFF
TRBV4-2	TRBJ1-1	CASSQDWADTKNTEAFF
TRBV7-2	TRBJ1-5	CASSFGFGSNQPQHF
TRBV15	TRBJ1-5	CATRQDNQPQHF
TRBV20-1	TRBJ1-2	CSARVYGAVDGYTF
TRBV12-3/TRBV12-4	TRBJ2-5	CASSLTSGGQETQYF
TRBV4-2	TRBJ2-1	CASSQDAIEQFF
TRBV28	NA	CASSSDRLAYEQYF
TRBV7-9	NA	CASSSKQGRAEQYF
TRBV10-3	TRBJ1-2	CAISEVSGQVGGYTF
TRBV4-1	TRBJ2-5	CASSQDRGEYQETQYF
TRBV6-1	TRBJ1-2	CASRTGPNYGYTF
TRBV4-1	TRBJ2-3	CASSQESGASTDTQYF